This T cell receptor (beta chain) was retrieved from a study of blood T cell repertoires in COVID-19. Study background: PBMCs, B-cell-depleted T cells, or T cells were the source of the cDNA or gDNA that made up the material.

Study processing details: Counts of nucleated cells, estimated from reference gene primer amplification, were obtained. Sequencing was performed with immunoSEQ multiplex PCR; in TCRdb, only in-frame clones are kept and a portion is missing. Clone size and the V and J calls come from that table; the DNA yielded D and trimming. Here the sample spans 200,000 to 250,000 clones, roughly 87% being singletons. The V end was cut by 1 base, the J end by 8 bases, with 17 bases between. Germline V lookup: CDR1 SGHVS, CDR2 FQNEAQ. The CDR3 loop spans 15 amino acids. The TCR was taken from a woman aged 18-30 years who had recovered from COVID-19. The gene calls are TRBV7-8 and TRBJ1-2; D uncertain. Sequencing input: peripheral blood. The CDR3 loop is CASSLEVYGQYGYTF. CDR3 DNA: TGTGCCAGCAGCTTAGAAGTATATGGGCAGTACGGCTACACCTTC.